The rows below give T cell receptor beta chains drawn from one sample of a study of T cell changes during pregnancy in multiple sclerosis. Clones were read by immunoSEQ multiplex PCR, and TCRdb kept only the in-frame ones, dropping some. Of 65,000 to 85,000 clones listed, around 90% are singletons. Sequences were derived from CD4+ T cells from peripheral blood mononuclear cells, sampled after pregnancy. These receptors came from a female donor with multiple sclerosis, enrolled in a pregnancy study. The CDR3 runs from the conserved cysteine through the conserved F or W.

j_call: TRBJ1-2
v_call: TRBV14
cdr3_aa: CASSQARVYGYTF

j_call: TRBJ2-3
v_call: TRBV5-1
cdr3_aa: CASSWGLAENLFTDTQYF

j_call: TRBJ2-5
v_call: TRBV6-1
cdr3_aa: CASSRGLARETQYF

j_call: TRBJ1-4
v_call: TRBV29-1
cdr3_aa: CSVRDRHEKLFF

j_call: TRBJ2-4
v_call: TRBV7-8
cdr3_aa: CASSLSRENIQYF

j_call: TRBJ1-4
v_call: TRBV5-6
cdr3_aa: CASSPRQGATNEKLFF

j_call: TRBJ2-2
v_call: TRBV7-2
cdr3_aa: CASSSGTITGELFF

j_call: TRBJ2-1
v_call: TRBV19
cdr3_aa: CASSISSGIHNEQFF

j_call: TRBJ1-2
v_call: TRBV4-1
cdr3_aa: CASSPPGTGDGYTF

j_call: TRBJ2-3
v_call: TRBV7-9
cdr3_aa: CASSLGASGTDTQYF

j_call: TRBJ2-7
v_call: TRBV4-1
cdr3_aa: CASSLREQYEQYF

j_call: TRBJ1-2
v_call: TRBV5-6
cdr3_aa: CASSLRQGFYYGYTF

j_call: TRBJ1-2
v_call: TRBV27
cdr3_aa: CASSPVTGGAYGYTF

j_call: TRBJ2-7
v_call: TRBV7-9
cdr3_aa: CASSPPRSGKEQYF

j_call: TRBJ1-5
v_call: TRBV28
cdr3_aa: CASSHPGTPHQPQHF

j_call: TRBJ2-5
v_call: TRBV4-1
cdr3_aa: CASSQDRRQETQYF

j_call: TRBJ2-7
v_call: TRBV6-5
cdr3_aa: CASSLTSGYEQYF

j_call: TRBJ1-5
v_call: TRBV21-1
cdr3_aa: CASSKGQGKWQPQHF

j_call: TRBJ2-7
v_call: TRBV18
cdr3_aa: CASSLGDRAYEQYF

j_call: TRBJ2-3
v_call: TRBV5-4
cdr3_aa: CASSLTSQRPDTQYF

j_call: TRBJ1-2
v_call: TRBV5-5
cdr3_aa: CASSLQGLGGYTF

j_call: TRBJ1-5
v_call: TRBV2
cdr3_aa: CASSEGGQPQHF

j_call: TRBJ1-2
v_call: TRBV5-6
cdr3_aa: CASSFRDRDGSYTF

j_call: TRBJ1-2
v_call: TRBV6-1
cdr3_aa: CASSESRGLNYGYTF

j_call: TRBJ1-5
v_call: TRBV30
cdr3_aa: CAWSVLTGGAQPQHF

j_call: TRBJ2-7
v_call: TRBV20-1
cdr3_aa: CSATLVKQYF

j_call: TRBJ1-6
v_call: TRBV6-1
cdr3_aa: CASSDGRDRGNSPLHF

j_call: TRBJ1-4
v_call: TRBV18
cdr3_aa: CASSPRGYEKLFF

j_call: TRBJ2-7
v_call: TRBV10-3
cdr3_aa: CAISESIAGINYEQYF

j_call: TRBJ1-1
v_call: TRBV7-3
cdr3_aa: CASSLNFRTEAFF

j_call: TRBJ2-2
v_call: TRBV6-1
cdr3_aa: CASSEDSRPDTGELFF

j_call: TRBJ2-7
v_call: TRBV25-1
cdr3_aa: CASSEYSTSGSHEQYF

j_call: TRBJ1-5
v_call: TRBV19
cdr3_aa: CASSIGQGFGEPQHF

j_call: TRBJ1-6
v_call: TRBV30
cdr3_aa: CAWSGQGYSPLHF

j_call: TRBJ1-2
v_call: TRBV29-1
cdr3_aa: CSVEKTGNYGYTF

j_call: TRBJ1-3
v_call: TRBV15
cdr3_aa: CATSRAGQVSGNTIYF

j_call: TRBJ2-7
v_call: TRBV18
cdr3_aa: CASSPPGQLTYEQYF

j_call: TRBJ2-2
v_call: TRBV30
cdr3_aa: CAWGSGGEQTGELFF

j_call: TRBJ1-2
v_call: TRBV27
cdr3_aa: CASRPRQGGLYGYTF

j_call: TRBJ1-1
v_call: TRBV29-1
cdr3_aa: CSVAVPQGARTEAFF